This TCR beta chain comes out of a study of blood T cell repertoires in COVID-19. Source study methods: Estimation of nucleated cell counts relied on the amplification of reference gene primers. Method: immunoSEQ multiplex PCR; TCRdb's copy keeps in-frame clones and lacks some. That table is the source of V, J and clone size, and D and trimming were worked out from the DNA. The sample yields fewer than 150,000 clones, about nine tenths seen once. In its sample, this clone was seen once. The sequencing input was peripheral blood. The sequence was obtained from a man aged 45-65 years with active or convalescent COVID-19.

CDR3 DNA: TGCGCCAGCAGCCAAGATACACGGCCAGGGGGCTACTATGGCTACACCTTC. Translating it yields CASSQDTRPGGYYGYTF. V usage is TRBV4-1 and J usage is TRBJ1-2; 8 positions match TRBD1. Looked up from germline, CDR1 is MGHRA and CDR2 is YSYEKL. After removal of 0 bases from V and 3 bases from J, the junction contained 9 bases not matched to a gene. This CDR3 spans 17 amino acids.